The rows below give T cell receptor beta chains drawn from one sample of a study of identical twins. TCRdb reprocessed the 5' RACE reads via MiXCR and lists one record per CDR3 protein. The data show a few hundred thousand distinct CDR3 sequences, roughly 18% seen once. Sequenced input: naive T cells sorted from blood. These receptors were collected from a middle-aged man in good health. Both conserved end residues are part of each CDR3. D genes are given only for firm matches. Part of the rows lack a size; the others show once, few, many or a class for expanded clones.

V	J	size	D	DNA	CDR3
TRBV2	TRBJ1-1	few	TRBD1	TGTGCCAGCAACGGGCAGGGGGCGAGTGAAGCTTTCTTT	CASNGQGASEAFF
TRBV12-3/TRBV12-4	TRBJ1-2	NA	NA	TGTGCCAGCACCCCCATTAACGGCTATGGCTACACCTTC	CASTPINGYGYTF
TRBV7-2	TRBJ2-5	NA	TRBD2	TGTGCCAGTAAACTCATAGCGGGGGGGCTTGAGACCCAGTACTTC	CASKLIAGGLETQYF
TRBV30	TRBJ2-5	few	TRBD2	TGTGCCTGGAGTGTTTCAGCGGGGGGAGTGGAGACCCAGTACTTC	CAWSVSAGGVETQYF
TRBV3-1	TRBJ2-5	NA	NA	TGTGCCAGCAGCCAAGGGAAGGAGACCCAGTACTTC	CASSQGKETQYF
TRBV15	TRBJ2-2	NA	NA	TGTGCCACCAGCAGAGTTGAGGGGAGATACACCGGGGAGCTGTTTTTT	CATSRVEGRYTGELFF
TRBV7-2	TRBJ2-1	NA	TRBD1	TGTGCCAGCAGCTTAGCAAGGACAGGGGGCGAAGAGCAGTTCTTC	CASSLARTGGEEQFF
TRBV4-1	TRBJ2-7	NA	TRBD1	TGCGCCAGCAGCCTCATTTGGGACAGGGGGTTTTACGAGCAGTACTTC	CASSLIWDRGFYEQYF
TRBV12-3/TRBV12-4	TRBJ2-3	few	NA	TGTGCCAGCAGTTTTTTCGGCGATACGCAGTATTTT	CASSFFGDTQYF
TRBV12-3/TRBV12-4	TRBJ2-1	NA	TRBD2	TGTGCCAGCACCCAGGGCGGACTAGCCGACAATGAGCAGTTCTTC	CASTQGGLADNEQFF
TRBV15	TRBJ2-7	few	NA	TGTGCCACCAGCAGGTTGGGTGGGTCCTACGAGCAGTACTTC	CATSRLGGSYEQYF
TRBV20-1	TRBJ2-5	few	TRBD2	TGCAGTGCTAGAGTGCCCGGGACTACAAAAGAGACCCAGTACTTC	CSARVPGTTKETQYF
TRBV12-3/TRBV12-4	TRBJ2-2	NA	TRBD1	TGTGCCAGCAGGGAAGCCGGGACAGGGGACACCGGGGAGCTGTTTTTT	CASREAGTGDTGELFF
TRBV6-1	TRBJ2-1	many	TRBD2	TGTGCCAGCAGTCCTCGGGAGGGAGTTGAGCAGTTCTTC	CASSPREGVEQFF
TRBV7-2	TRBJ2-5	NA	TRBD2	TGTGCCAGCAGCCCTACAGGGACTAGCGGACATATGGGGACCCAGTACTTC	CASSPTGTSGHMGTQYF
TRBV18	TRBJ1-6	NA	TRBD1	TGTGCCAGCTCACCGGGACAGGGCGCGAATTCACCCCTCCACTTT	CASSPGQGANSPLHF
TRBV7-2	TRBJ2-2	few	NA	TGTGCCAGCAGCTTTTTAGGGGTAACCAACACCGGGGAGCTGTTTTTT	CASSFLGVTNTGELFF
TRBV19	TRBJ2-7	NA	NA	TGTGCCAGTAGTATCGCTGTTAGATCTTCCTACGAGCAGTACTTC	CASSIAVRSSYEQYF
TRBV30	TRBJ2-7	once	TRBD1	TGTGCCTGGATGGGACAGGTATTTCCCTCCCGAGAGCAGTACTTC	CAWMGQVFPSREQYF
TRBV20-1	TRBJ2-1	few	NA	TGCAGTGCTAGGAAACCTCGGCGTGAGCAGTTCTTC	CSARKPRREQFF
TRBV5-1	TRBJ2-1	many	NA	TGCGCCAGCAGCATTCAGACAGACATCCGACTATCGACTGAGTACAATGAGCAGTTCTTC	CASSIQTDIRLSTEYNEQFF
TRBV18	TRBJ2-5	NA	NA	TGTGCCAGCTCCCCCGGCGGGTACCAAGAGACCCAGTACTTC	CASSPGGYQETQYF
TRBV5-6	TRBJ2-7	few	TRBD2	TGTGCCAGCAGCTTGTTTGGGGGAGGGACCCCCTACGAGCAGTACTTC	CASSLFGGGTPYEQYF
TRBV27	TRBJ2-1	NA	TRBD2	TGTGCCAGCAAGGCACCGGGACTAGGGCGCAATGAGCAGTTCTTC	CASKAPGLGRNEQFF
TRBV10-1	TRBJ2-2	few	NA	TGCGCCAGAAGTGACAGGATCAACACCGGGGAGCTGTTTTTT	CARSDRINTGELFF
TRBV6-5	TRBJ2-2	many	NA	TGTGCCAGCAGTTACTCGTCAAGGCACCTTGACCTAACCGGGGAGCTGTTTTTT	CASSYSSRHLDLTGELFF
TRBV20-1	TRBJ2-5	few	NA	TGCAGTGCCATTACCTCCGGGGGACAAGAGACCCAGTACTTC	CSAITSGGQETQYF
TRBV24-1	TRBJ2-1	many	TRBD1	TGTGCCACCAGCTCAATCCGGGACAGGTCCGACAATGAGCAGTTCTTC	CATSSIRDRSDNEQFF
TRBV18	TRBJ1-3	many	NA	TGTGCCAGCTCACCTATGGCAGCCATGTCTGGAAACACCATATATTTT	CASSPMAAMSGNTIYF
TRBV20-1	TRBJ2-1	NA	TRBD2	TGCAGTGCTGGAGATCTGGCGGGACTAGTCTACAATGAGCAGTTCTTC	CSAGDLAGLVYNEQFF
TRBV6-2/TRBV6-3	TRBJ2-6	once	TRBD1	TGTGCCAGCAGTTACTCGTCCGGGACAGGGATCTCTGGGGCCAACGTCCTGACTTTC	CASSYSSGTGISGANVLTF
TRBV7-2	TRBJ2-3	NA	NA	TGTGCCAGCAGCCAGCAATTTGCAGATACGCAGTATTTT	CASSQQFADTQYF
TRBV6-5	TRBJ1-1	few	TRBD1	TGTGCCAGCAGTTATTGGACAGGTGAAGCTTTCTTT	CASSYWTGEAFF
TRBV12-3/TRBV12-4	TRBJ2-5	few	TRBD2	TGTGCCAGCAGTAGCGGGACGGAGGCCTTCGGGACCCAGTACTTC	CASSSGTEAFGTQYF
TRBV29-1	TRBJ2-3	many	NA	TGCAGCGTTGAGCTTCTAGCGATGACAGATACGCAGTATTTT	CSVELLAMTDTQYF
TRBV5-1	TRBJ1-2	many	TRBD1	TGCGCCAGCAGCCGGGACAGTAACTATGGCTACACCTTC	CASSRDSNYGYTF
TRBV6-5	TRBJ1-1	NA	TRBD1	TGTGCCAGCAGTTACTCTGGCAGGGGGCACACTGAAGCTTTCTTT	CASSYSGRGHTEAFF
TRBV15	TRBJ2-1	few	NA	TGTGCCACCAGCAGATCCTATACGGGTCGCCGCCAGGTTGAGCAGTTCTTC	CATSRSYTGRRQVEQFF
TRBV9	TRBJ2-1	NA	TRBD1	TGTGCCAGCAGCGACAGACCGGGACAGGGGTTCGAGGTCTTCTTC	CASSDRPGQGFEVFF
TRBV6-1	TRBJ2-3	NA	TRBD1	TGTGCCAGCAGTCAAGACAGGGTCCCAGATACGCAGTATTTT	CASSQDRVPDTQYF
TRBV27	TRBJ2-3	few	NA	TGTGCCAGCAGTTTATCGATTATCCAAGCCCCGAATACGCAGTATTTT	CASSLSIIQAPNTQYF
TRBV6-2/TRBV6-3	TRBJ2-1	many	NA	TGTGCCAGCAGTAGGGACAAGACTTCCTACAATGAGCAGTTCTTC	CASSRDKTSYNEQFF
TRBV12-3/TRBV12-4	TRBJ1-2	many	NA	TGTGCCAGCAGTCTCGGGGAGAGCTATGGCTACACCTTC	CASSLGESYGYTF
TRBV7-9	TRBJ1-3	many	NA	TGTGCCAGCAGCCGAGGGACACTCTCTGGAAACACCATATATTTT	CASSRGTLSGNTIYF
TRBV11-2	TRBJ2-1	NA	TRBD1	TGTGCCAGCGAAACACGGGACAGGTACAATGAGCAGTTCTTC	CASETRDRYNEQFF
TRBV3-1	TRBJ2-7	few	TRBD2	TGTGCCAGCAGCCAAGGTGCGGGAGGGGCCTACGAGCAGTACTTC	CASSQGAGGAYEQYF
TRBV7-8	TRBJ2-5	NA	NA	TGTGCCAGCAGCTTCCATGCGGAGACCCAGTACTTC	CASSFHAETQYF
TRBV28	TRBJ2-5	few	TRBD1	TGTGCCAGCAGGACACAGGGGGCGATGGGAGAGACCCAGTACTTC	CASRTQGAMGETQYF
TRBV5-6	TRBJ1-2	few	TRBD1	TGTGCCAGCAGCCGGACGACAGGGTCCGGCTACACCTTC	CASSRTTGSGYTF
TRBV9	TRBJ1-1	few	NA	TGTGCCAGCAGCCCTTCCTGGGTCCCTGAAGCTTTCTTT	CASSPSWVPEAFF
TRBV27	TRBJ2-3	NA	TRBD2	TGTGCCAGCAGTCCGTTAGCGGGGGACCGTATCAATACGCAGTATTTT	CASSPLAGDRINTQYF
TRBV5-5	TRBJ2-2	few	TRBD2	TGTGCCAGCAGATCACTAGCGGCCGGGGAGCTGTTTTTT	CASRSLAAGELFF
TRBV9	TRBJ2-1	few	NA	TGTGCCAGCAGCCGAAGCAATGAGCAGTTCTTC	CASSRSNEQFF